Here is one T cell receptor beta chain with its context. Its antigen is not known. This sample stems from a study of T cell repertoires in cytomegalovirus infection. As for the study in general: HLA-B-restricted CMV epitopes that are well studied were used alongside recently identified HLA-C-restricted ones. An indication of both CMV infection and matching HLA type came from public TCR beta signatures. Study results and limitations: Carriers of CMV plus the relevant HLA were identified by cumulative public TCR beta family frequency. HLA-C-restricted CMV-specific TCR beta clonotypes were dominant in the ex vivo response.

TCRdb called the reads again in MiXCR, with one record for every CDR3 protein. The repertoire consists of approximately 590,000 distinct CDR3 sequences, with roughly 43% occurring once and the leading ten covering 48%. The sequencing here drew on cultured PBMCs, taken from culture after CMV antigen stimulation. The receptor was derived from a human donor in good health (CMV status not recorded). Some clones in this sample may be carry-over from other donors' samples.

The CDR3 loop is CSARDGGAITGELFF. The CDR3 DNA is TGCAGTGCTAGAGATGGGGGGGCCATCACCGGGGAGCTGTTTTTT. V usage is TRBV20-1 and J usage is TRBJ2-2, with D perhaps matching TRBD2 (7 bases). V lost 0 bases and J 4 bases, leaving 12 bases between the germline ends. Germline V CDR1 and CDR2: DFQATT, SNEGSKA (reference sequence). The CDR3 length is 15 residues.